This is a list of T cell receptor beta chains from one sample in a study of blood T cell repertoires in COVID-19. Sequencing was performed with immunoSEQ multiplex PCR; in TCRdb, only in-frame clones are kept and a portion is missing. The profile shows about 350,000 clones, approximately 88% of them singletons. The sequencing input was peripheral blood. These receptors all stem from a man aged 25-45 years with COVID-19, enrolled during active disease. Each CDR3 is given with its conserved first and last residue. The D gene is left open where the match is weak. Rows give clone size only sometimes, using once, few, many, or a class for an expanded clone.

j_call | clone_size | v_call | d_call | cdr3_nt | cdr3_aa
TRBJ1-3 | . | TRBV28 | . | TGTGCCAGCAGTCCAGGGGATAGCTCTGGAAACACCATATATTTT | CASSPGDSSGNTIYF
TRBJ2-1 | once | TRBV21-1 | . | TGTGCCAGCAGCACCCCAGGGACTAGCGGGAAGGTCGATGAGCAGTTCTTC | CASSTPGTSGKVDEQFF
TRBJ2-3 | . | TRBV5-1 | . | TGCGCCAGCACGGCACGGGTTGCCCCAGATACGCAGTATTTT | CASTARVAPDTQYF
TRBJ2-5 | . | TRBV27 | TRBD2 | TGTGCCAGCAGTTTATCCACTAGCGGGAAGAGAGAGACCCAGTACTTC | CASSLSTSGKRETQYF
TRBJ1-5 | . | TRBV19 | TRBD1 | TGTGCCAGTACCGACAGGGATAGCAATCAGCCCCAGCATTTT | CASTDRDSNQPQHF
TRBJ1-5 | . | TRBV6-5 | TRBD1 | TGTGCCAGCCAAAGGACAGGGCAGGAGTATCAGCCCCAGCATTTT | CASQRTGQEYQPQHF
TRBJ1-3 | . | TRBV3-1/TRBV3-2 | . | TGTGCCAGCAGCCACAGGGGAAACACCATATATTTT | CASSHRGNTIYF
TRBJ2-7 | few | TRBV10-1 | . | TGCGCCAGCATTCTAGACGAGCAGTACTTC | CASILDEQYF
TRBJ2-7 | . | TRBV7-9 | TRBD1 | TGTGCCAGCAGCCCCCCGGGACAGGGCTACGAGCAGTACTTC | CASSPPGQGYEQYF
TRBJ1-1 | . | TRBV2 | TRBD1 | TGTGCCAGCAGCGGCCCGGAGGACAGGCTGGACACTGAAGCTTTCTTT | CASSGPEDRLDTEAFF
TRBJ2-7 | . | TRBV19 | . | TGTGCCAGTAGTATGAGGGGCAGGGGCACCTACGAGCAGTACTTC | CASSMRGRGTYEQYF
TRBJ2-1 | few | TRBV7-2 | . | TGTGCCAGCAGCTTAGGTGGGGGCAGGCGTAATGAGCAGTTCTTC | CASSLGGGRRNEQFF
TRBJ2-2 | . | TRBV19 | TRBD1 | TGTGCCAGTAGTCTCCGGGACAGAACTCTCGCCGGGGAGCTGTTTTTT | CASSLRDRTLAGELFF
TRBJ1-5 | . | TRBV7-2 | TRBD1 | TGTGCCAGCAGCCCGGACAGGGTCTATAGCAATCAGCCCCAGCATTTT | CASSPDRVYSNQPQHF
TRBJ2-2 | . | TRBV6-5 | . | TGTGCCAGCAGTTACGGAGGCCTCACCGGGGAGCTGTTTTTT | CASSYGGLTGELFF
TRBJ1-2 | . | TRBV28 | TRBD1 | TGTGCCAGCAGTTCCCCCCGACAGGGGATTGTCTATGGCTACACCTTC | CASSSPRQGIVYGYTF
TRBJ1-1 | . | TRBV5-4 | TRBD1 | TGTGCCAGCAGCTTTACAGGGGGCACTGAAGCTTTCTTT | CASSFTGGTEAFF
TRBJ1-5 | . | TRBV18 | . | TGTGCCAGCTCACCAGAGGCTTATAGCAATCAGCCCCAGCATTTT | CASSPEAYSNQPQHF
TRBJ1-2 | . | TRBV6-5 | . | TGTGCCAGCAGTTACGGGGTCTCAGGGCAAAACTATGGCTACACCTTC | CASSYGVSGQNYGYTF
TRBJ2-1 | few | TRBV11-3 | TRBD1 | TGTGCCAGCAGCCCCGGGTGGGTCTCCGGGACAGGGGACTACAATGAGCAGTTCTTC | CASSPGWVSGTGDYNEQFF
TRBJ2-1 | once | TRBV6-2/TRBV6-3 | TRBD2 | TGTGCCAGCAGTTCGTTACTAGCGGCAAATGAGCAGTTCTTC | CASSSLLAANEQFF
TRBJ1-2 | . | TRBV5-1 | . | TGCGCCAGCAGCCCGACTGACAGGACCTATGGCTACACCTTC | CASSPTDRTYGYTF
TRBJ2-5 | . | TRBV5-8 | . | TGTGCCAGCAGCCCTGGCAGCCAAGAGACCCAGTACTTC | CASSPGSQETQYF
TRBJ2-7 | . | TRBV2 | . | TGTGCCAGCACAAGCGGCGTTTCCTACGAGCAGTACTTC | CASTSGVSYEQYF
TRBJ1-5 | . | TRBV6-1 | TRBD1 | TGTGCCAGCAGTGGAGCACGGAGTGGGACAGAGCTTAGCAATCAGCCCCAGCATTTT | CASSGARSGTELSNQPQHF
TRBJ2-1 | . | TRBV7-3 | TRBD2 | TGTGCCAGCAGCTTAGGCGGGGGGTCCGACAATGAGCAGTTCTTC | CASSLGGGSDNEQFF
TRBJ1-1 | . | TRBV30 | . | TGTGCCGGAAGGGGCCACACTGAAGCTTTCTTT | CAGRGHTEAFF
TRBJ2-2 | . | TRBV7-3 | TRBD2 | TGTGCCAGCAGCCGACAGCCGGGAGGGACCACCGGGGAGCTGTTTTTT | CASSRQPGGTTGELFF
TRBJ1-3 | . | TRBV10-2 | . | TGCGCCAGCAGTGACTTCCTGAGCTCTGGAAACACCATATATTTT | CASSDFLSSGNTIYF
TRBJ2-1 | . | TRBV7-2 | TRBD2 | TGTGCCAGCAGCCCTAGACTAGCCCGGGATGAGCAGTTCTTC | CASSPRLARDEQFF
TRBJ1-3 | . | TRBV7-9 | TRBD1 | TGTGCCAGCAGCTCAACTGTGACAGGGAACTCTGGAAACACCATATATTTT | CASSSTVTGNSGNTIYF
TRBJ1-4 | . | TRBV5-6 | . | TGTGCCAGCAGTAAGGGGATTAATGAAAAACTGTTTTTT | CASSKGINEKLFF
TRBJ2-1 | . | TRBV19 | TRBD2 | TGTGCCAGCAGTATAGTAGGCGGACTAGCGGGAGAGAATGAGCAGTTCTTC | CASSIVGGLAGENEQFF
TRBJ2-7 | . | TRBV7-6 | TRBD1 | TGTGCCAGCAGCTTAGGGACAGGCCGAAGCTCCTACGAGCAGTACTTC | CASSLGTGRSSYEQYF
TRBJ2-1 | . | TRBV11-3 | TRBD2 | TGTGCCAGCAGCTTGGGACTAGCCAATGAGCAGTTCTTC | CASSLGLANEQFF
TRBJ2-7 | . | TRBV6-2/TRBV6-3 | . | TGTGCCAGCAGTTACGAAGGCAGGGTTTACGAGCAGTACTTC | CASSYEGRVYEQYF
TRBJ2-7 | . | TRBV19 | . | TGTGCCAGTAGTGCACAGGTTTCCTACGAGCAGTACTTC | CASSAQVSYEQYF
TRBJ1-2 | . | TRBV4-1 | . | TGCGCCAGCAGCCAAGATCCTACCAACCCTATCTTCGGCTACACCTTC | CASSQDPTNPIFGYTF
TRBJ1-2 | . | TRBV6-5 | TRBD1 | TGTGCCAGCAGTTTACAGGGGGATCTTGGCTACACCTTC | CASSLQGDLGYTF
TRBJ2-3 | . | TRBV9 | TRBD2 | TGTGCCAGCAGCGTCCAGGAGCGGGGGGGCCGGACAGATACGCAGTATTTT | CASSVQERGGRTDTQYF
TRBJ2-6 | . | TRBV7-2 | TRBD1 | TGTGCCAGCAGCCCCCGGGACAGATGGTACTCTGGGGCCAACGTCCTGACTTTC | CASSPRDRWYSGANVLTF
TRBJ2-7 | few | TRBV3-1/TRBV3-2 | . | TGTGCCAGCAGCCAAACAGGGAATGTGGAGCAGTACTTC | CASSQTGNVEQYF
TRBJ1-2 | . | TRBV27 | . | TGTGCCAACATCTTTATTGGGGAGAACTATGGCTACACCTTC | CANIFIGENYGYTF
TRBJ2-5 | . | TRBV3-1/TRBV3-2 | TRBD1 | TGTGCCAGCAGCCTGGGACAGGGCAGGGAGACCCAGTACTTC | CASSLGQGRETQYF
TRBJ2-3 | . | TRBV28 | . | TGTGCCAGCACCCCCCAGTCGGGAGATACGCAGTATTTT | CASTPQSGDTQYF
TRBJ1-1 | . | TRBV29-1 | . | TGCAGCGTTTCTAGGGGAACTGAAGCTTTCTTT | CSVSRGTEAFF